This T cell receptor (beta chain) was captured by sequencing in a study of shared clonotypes between healthy human individuals. Study-wide results and caveats: Few donors restricted represented genetic and exposure-history diversity. Among donors, the sharing of clonotypes was expected to be influenced by sequencing depth.

Germline V CDR1 and CDR2: SQVTM, ANQGSEA. J gave up 6 bases and V 6 bases, and 7 bases lay outside the gene matches. The CDR3 sequence is 13 residues long. Sorted subsets were amplified in replicate PCRs using around 220 ng DNA, 25,000 to 30,000 T cell genomes. Repertoires were generated with immunoSEQ multiplex PCR, while TCRdb's copy carries only in-frame clones and drops some. The sample records 850,000 to 1,200,000 clones, more than 65% being singletons. Notes on this clone: Its specificity is not known. This same CDR3 is encoded by further DNA sequences in the sample.

The authors divided CD4+ cells into CD45RA+ naive and CD45RA-negative memory subsets. The V and J genes are TRBV29-1 and TRBJ1-5; TRBD1 agrees at 8 bases. The material sequenced was memory CD4+ T cells sorted from blood. The subset is: CD45RA-negative fraction. The sequence was collected from a man aged 18 to 29 in good health. The CDR3 DNA sequence: TGCAGCGTCGTTGACAGGGGCGGTCAGCCCCAGCATTTT. This translates into CSVVDRGGQPQHF.